The rows below give T cell receptor beta chains drawn from one sample of a study of PD-1 blockade in classical Hodgkin lymphoma. Only in-frame clones appear in the TCRdb table, and some are missing; sequencing was by immunoSEQ multiplex PCR. In the table there are around 92,000 clones, more than 80% of which are singletons. This material consisted of peripheral blood mononuclear cells (PBMCs), taken before the fourth cycle of nivolumab. The receptors stem from a human donor with classical Hodgkin lymphoma. CDR3s include the opening cysteine and the closing phenylalanine or tryptophan. The D gene is left open where the match is weak. Some rows mark clone size as missing; the rest say once, few, many or name a class of expanded clone.

TRBV19,NA,TRBJ2-7,NA,CASSIASPAYEQYF,TGTGCCAGTAGTATAGCGTCACCCGCCTACGAGCAGTACTTC
TRBV7-9,TRBD1,TRBJ1-1,NA,CASSPTGGFTEAFF,TGTGCCAGCAGCCCTACAGGGGGCTTCACTGAAGCTTTCTTT
TRBV30,NA,TRBJ2-5,NA,CAFTGHQAETQYF,TGTGCCTTTACGGGACATCAGGCGGAGACCCAGTACTTC
TRBV9,NA,TRBJ2-3,NA,CASSVSGARADTQYF,TGTGCCAGCAGCGTCTCCGGGGCGCGGGCAGATACGCAGTATTTT
TRBV6-5,NA,TRBJ1-5,NA,CASTKGGGQPQHF,TGTGCCAGCACCAAGGGAGGGGGTCAGCCCCAGCATTTT
TRBV18,TRBD1,TRBJ2-5,NA,CASSLQGAETQYF,TGTGCCAGCTCACTACAGGGGGCAGAGACCCAGTACTTC
TRBV5-6,NA,TRBJ1-2,few,CASSVGGGRRDGYTF,TGTGCCAGCTCCGTAGGAGGGGGGAGAAGAGATGGCTACACCTTC
TRBV19,NA,TRBJ2-3,NA,CASSTFISTDTQYF,TGTGCCAGTAGTACCTTTATCAGCACAGATACGCAGTATTTT
TRBV27,NA,TRBJ2-1,NA,CASGGSRSSSYNEQFF,TGTGCCAGCGGGGGGTCGCGCTCATCATCTTACAATGAGCAGTTCTTC
TRBV2,TRBD1,TRBJ1-2,NA,CASRRDRFGYTF,TGTGCCAGCAGAAGGGACAGGTTCGGCTACACCTTC
TRBV9,TRBD1,TRBJ2-7,NA,CASSVAPGQGVYEQYF,TGTGCCAGCAGCGTAGCTCCGGGACAGGGGGTCTACGAGCAGTACTTC
TRBV7-6,NA,TRBJ2-2,NA,CASSLWDSNTGELFF,TGTGCCAGCAGCTTATGGGACTCCAACACCGGGGAGCTGTTTTTT
TRBV7-9,NA,TRBJ1-1,NA,CASSLFTGSTEAFF,TGTGCCAGCAGCTTATTTACAGGGAGCACTGAAGCTTTCTTT
TRBV5-8,NA,TRBJ1-5,NA,CASSPQGSNQPQHF,TGTGCCAGCAGCCCACAGGGAAGCAATCAGCCCCAGCATTTT
TRBV5-5,NA,TRBJ2-7,NA,CASSIQLEYEQYF,TGTGCCAGCAGCATTCAACTTGAATACGAGCAGTACTTC
TRBV30,NA,TRBJ2-3,NA,CAWMVQGTDTQYF,TGTGCCTGGATGGTACAGGGCACAGATACGCAGTATTTT
TRBV27,NA,TRBJ1-3,NA,CASRSFSGNTIYF,TGTGCCAGCAGGAGTTTCTCTGGAAACACCATATATTTT
TRBV7-8,TRBD1,TRBJ2-7,NA,CASSLAPGQNYEQYF,TGTGCCAGCAGCTTAGCCCCGGGACAGAACTACGAGCAGTACTTC